One sample yielded the 2 T cell receptor beta chains listed below, sequenced in a study of blood T cell repertoires in COVID-19. Measured with immunoSEQ multiplex PCR; TCRdb has only the in-frame clones, and not every one. The sample yields around 32,000 clones, 65% to 90% seen once. The specimen was peripheral blood. The receptor source for this set is a woman of 80 years or more with active or convalescent COVID-19.

In this sample, this clone turned up once. The V and J genes are TRBV6-6 and TRBJ2-7; D is ambiguous. The CDR3 has 12 residues. From germline, CDR1 is MNHNY and CDR2 SVGAGI (reference sequence). V gave up 1 base and J gave up 2 bases, with 3 bases separating them. The CDR3: CASSYWPYEQYF. The CDR3 DNA is TGTGCCAGCAGTTACTGGCCCTACGAGCAGTACTTC.

This clone was seen just once. The J gene is TRBJ1-4, the V gene TRBV6-1, with D uncertain. CDR3 length: 16 amino acids. The germline V gene encodes CDR1 MNHNS and CDR2 SASEGT. The V gene lost 3 bases and the J gene lost 0 bases, with 11 bases spanning the gap. In DNA form, the CDR3 reads TGTGCCAGCAGTGACCCCTCGGGAACAACTAATGAAAAACTGTTTTTT. This translates into CASSDPSGTTNEKLFF.